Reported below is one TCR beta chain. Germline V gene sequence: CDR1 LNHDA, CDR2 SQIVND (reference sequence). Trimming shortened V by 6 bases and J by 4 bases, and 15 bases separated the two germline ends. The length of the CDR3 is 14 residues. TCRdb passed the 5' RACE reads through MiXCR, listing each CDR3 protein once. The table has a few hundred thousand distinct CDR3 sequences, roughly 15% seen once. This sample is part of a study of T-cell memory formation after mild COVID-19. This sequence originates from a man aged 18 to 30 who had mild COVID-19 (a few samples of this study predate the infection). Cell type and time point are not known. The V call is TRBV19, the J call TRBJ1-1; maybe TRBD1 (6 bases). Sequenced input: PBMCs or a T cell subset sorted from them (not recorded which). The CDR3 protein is CASSLRDRPTEAFF. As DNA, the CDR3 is TGTGCCAGTAGCCTCCGCGACAGGCCCACTGAAGCTTTCTTT.